These 31 T cell receptor beta chains were sequenced from one sample in a study of spatial heterogeneity in lung cancer (dated by TCRdb to about 2019). What this sample's time point label stands for: sample taken at primary tumor resection. Whole RNA extracted from tumor and nontumor lung tissue, or from cryopreserved PBMC samples, was used for TCR sequencing without cell sorting. The receptor library was made with 5' RACE. Data came from a NextSeq 500. TCRdb reprocessing: public reads trimmed at Q25 with fastp, clones called with MiXCR, in-frame beta chains kept. Identical CDR3 protein sequences are pooled into one entry, listed with their most common genes and DNA. The sample yields approximately 4,600 distinct CDR3 sequences; over 20% were counted once. Jointly, the top ten make up 20% to 25% of the sample. The sequencing used normal lung tissue next to the tumor, collected at surgery. The receptors originated from a female donor with early-stage non-small cell lung cancer.

This clonotype was seen many times. Because this beta chain is a stray read in a library intended to capture alpha chains, its abundance should not be given much weight. CDR3 loop: CSARDHSGVPDTQYF. CDR3 in DNA: TGCAGTGCTAGAGATCACAGCGGGGTTCCGGATACGCAGTATTTT. V usage is TRBV20-1 and J usage is TRBJ2-3; TRBD2 matches 7 bases. Trimming took 0 bases from V and 6 from J; bases not matched to a gene: 9. CDR1 DFQATT and CDR2 SNEGSKA come from the germline V gene (reference sequence). The CDR3 loop spans 15 amino acids.

By proportion, this clonotype is medium-sized (0.01 to 0.1%). Because the library targeted alpha chains, this beta chain is an off-target read whose size means little. The chain recombines TRBV20-1 with TRBJ2-2; D gene unclear. V was pared by 0 bases and J by 6 bases, with 14 bases between. Germline V gene lookup returns CDR1 DFQATT and CDR2 SNEGSKA (reference sequence). The CDR3 covers 15 residues. The CDR3 protein is CSARDLRTVAGELFF. CDR3 DNA: TGCAGTGCTAGAGATCTTCGGACGGTGGCCGGGGAGCTGTTTTTT.

By share, this clonotype ranks as medium-sized. A library made for alpha chains picked up this beta chain off target, so its size means little. This sequence joins TRBV29-1 and TRBJ2-5; D is undetermined. Trimming removed 8 bases at V and 1 base at J, with 8 bases between. This CDR3 has 11 amino acids. In germline, CDR1 is SQVTM, CDR2 ANQGSEA. CDR3 coding DNA: TGCAGCCCTCGGATCCAAGAGACCCAGTACTTC. Protein product: CSPRIQETQYF.

At least ten counts were recorded for this clonotype. This beta chain appears as a stray read in a library generated for alpha chains; its size is not informative. The chain carries TRBV18 and TRBJ2-3; D remains ambiguous. Germline V gene data show CDR1 as KGHSH and CDR2 as LQKENI. The CDR3 is 14 residues long. Trimming cost V 0 bases and J 5 bases, with 9 bases left between them. This CDR3 is CASSPPSDGDTQYF. CDR3 nucleotide sequence: TGTGCCAGCTCACCACCGAGCGACGGAGATACGCAGTATTTT.

In the case of this clonotype: Since it is a stray read in a library aimed at alpha chains, this beta chain has a size that is not meaningful. V is TRBV6-5 and J is TRBJ2-2; no reliable D call. The CDR3 spans 12 residues. Trimming pared 6 bases from V and 5 bases from J, leaving 7 bases between. Germline values: CDR1 MNHEY, CDR2 SVGAGI. CDR3 DNA: TGTGCCAGCAGGCTAGGAACCGGGGAGCTGTTTTTT. Translated, it gives CASRLGTGELFF.

Many counts were recorded for this clonotype. This beta chain turned up in a library designed for alpha chains; as an off-target read, its abundance says little. The rearrangement joins TRBV27 to TRBJ1-2, with TRBD1 matching over 11 bases. Germline CDR1 is MNHEY and CDR2 is SMNVEV (reference sequence). Germline trimming cut 3 bases from V and 8 bases from J; bases unmatched to any gene: 5. This CDR3 is built from 14 residues. The CDR3, as DNA: TGTGCCAGCAGTTTCGGGACAGGGGGTTTAGGCTACACCTTC. It encodes CASSFGTGGLGYTF.

By sample share, this clonotype is medium-sized (0.01 to 0.1%). Little can be read into the size of this beta chain, an off-target read in a library designed for alpha chains. The J gene is TRBJ2-1, the V gene TRBV20-1; no clear D. V lost 6 bases to trimming and J lost 8 bases, with 11 bases between them. The length of the CDR3 is 11 residues. Germline assignment: CDR1 DFQATT and CDR2 SNEGSKA (reference sequence). CDR3 coding DNA: TGCAGTGCCCAGCCTCTAGATGAGCAGTTCTTC. Translated: CSAQPLDEQFF.

With regard to this clonotype: The library was prepared for alpha chains; this beta chain is a stray read, so its frequency means little. This chain links TRBV14 with TRBJ2-3; 7 bases align to TRBD2. Germline-derived CDR1 and CDR2 are SGHDN and FVKESK. This CDR3 spans 14 amino acids. Unmatched junction bases numbered 4, after V lost 1 base and J lost 6 bases. The CDR3 region is CASSQVGGGDTQYF. In DNA, the CDR3 is TGTGCCAGCAGCCAAGTCGGGGGAGGGGATACGCAGTATTTT.

By proportion, this clonotype is medium-sized. The library was designed around alpha chains, so this beta chain is a stray read whose abundance carries little weight. The chain has TRBV5-6 and TRBJ1-6, with unresolved D. In germline, CDR1 is SGHDT, CDR2 YYEEEE. The CDR3 has 14 residues. The V gene lost 0 bases and the J gene lost 10 bases, with 11 bases spanning the gap. CDR3: CASSLEVGNSPLHF. The CDR3 DNA sequence: TGTGCCAGCAGCTTGGAGGTGGGGAACTCACCCCTCCACTTT.

This clonotype qualifies as medium-sized. The library was prepared for alpha chains; this beta chain is a stray read, so its frequency means little. The chain links TRBV29-1 to TRBJ2-4, with D perhaps matching TRBD2 (5 bases). V gave up 0 bases and J gave up 6 bases, with 6 bases separating them. CDR1 is SQVTM, CDR2 ANQGSEA, per germline. This CDR3 is built from 12 residues. The DNA of the CDR3 is TGCAGCGTTGAAGACGCGGGAAACATTCAGTACTTC. This translates into CSVEDAGNIQYF.

By its share, this clonotype is medium-sized (0.01 to 0.1%). This beta chain came through as a stray read in a library set up for alpha chains, and its size says little. The chain is built from TRBV3-1 and TRBJ2-5; D might be TRBD1 or TRBD2, each matching 6 bases. Trimming removed 5 bases from V and 1 base from J, with 11 bases in between. This CDR3 region has 14 residues. The germline CDR1 and CDR2 sequences are LGHDT and YNNKEL (reference sequence). The CDR3 nucleotides are TGTGCCAGCAGCGTAGGGGGGCCCCAAGAGACCCAGTACTTC. Translation gives CASSVGGPQETQYF.

Regarding this clonotype: Little can be read into the size of this beta chain, an off-target read in a library designed for alpha chains. The V gene is TRBV20-1, the J gene TRBJ2-4, with D possibly matching TRBD1 (7 bases). The CDR3 length is 14 residues. Germline CDR1 reads DFQATT; CDR2 reads SNEGSKA (reference sequence). Trimming took off 3 bases at V and 7 bases at J, with 16 bases between the two ends. CDR3 loop: CSAREGLQGNIQYF. In DNA, the CDR3 is TGCAGTGCTAGGGAGGGATTACAGGGGAACATTCAGTACTTC.

Worth noting for this clonotype: Within a library made for alpha chains, this beta chain is off target, and its count is uninformative. V and J are TRBV5-5 and TRBJ2-3, with D unclear. V lost 4 bases, J lost 1 base, and 16 bases lay in between. CDR1 is SGHKS and CDR2 is YYEKEE in the germline V gene (reference sequence). This CDR3 has 16 amino acids. CDR3 DNA sequence: TGTGCCAGCAGCCCCCGAGCCCCCATGGGCACAGATACGCAGTATTTT. Protein product: CASSPRAPMGTDTQYF.

This clonotype appeared many times. Since it is a stray read in a library aimed at alpha chains, this beta chain has a size that is not meaningful. V is TRBV7-2 and J is TRBJ1-2; 9 bases are shared with TRBD1. The trim removed 4 bases at V and 4 bases at J, leaving 10 bases unmatched. From germline, CDR1 is SGHTA and CDR2 FQGNSA. CDR3 length: 16 residues. The DNA of the CDR3 is TGTGCCAGCAGCTCGCCAGGGGACAGGGTACTCTATGGCTACACCTTC. This translates into CASSSPGDRVLYGYTF.

Note on this clonotype: In a library made to pick up alpha chains, this beta chain is a stray read with a size that means little. V gene TRBV6-2 or TRBV6-3 combines with J gene TRBJ2-3; possibly TRBD1 or TRBD2 for D (5 bases each). Trimming removed 7 bases at V and 1 base at J, with 9 bases between. Germline V gives CDR1 MNHEY, CDR2 SVGEGT. The CDR3 runs to 13 residues. CDR3 in DNA: TGTGCCAGCAATGGGGGACGCACAGATACGCAGTATTTT. Its translation: CASNGGRTDTQYF.

Notes on this clonotype: The size of this beta chain means little, since it is a stray read in a library made for alpha chains. CDR3 loop: CASSLQGNEQFF. CDR3 sequence (DNA): TGTGCCAGCAGCCTACAGGGGAATGAGCAGTTCTTC. The chain links TRBV9 to TRBJ2-1; TRBD1 matches at 7 bases. CDR3 length equals 12 residues. CDR1 and CDR2 (germline): SGDLS, YYNGEE. The ends lost 4 bases at V and 7 bases at J; junction bases unmatched: 2. The entire variable domain, with the rest obtained from reference TRBV9 and TRBJ2-1, is as follows: DSGVTQTPKHLITATGQRVTLRCSPRSGDLSVYWYQQSLDQGLQFLIQYYNGEERAKGNILERFSAQQFPDLHSELNLSSLELGDSALYFCASSLQGNEQFFGPGTRLTVL.

This clonotype is deemed large. Because this beta chain is a stray read in a library intended to capture alpha chains, its abundance should not be given much weight. The chain employs TRBV28 and TRBJ2-3; D gene unclear. Trimming cost V 1 base and J 4 bases, with 3 bases left between them. The CDR3 loop spans 12 amino acids. Germline lookup yields CDR1 MDHEN and CDR2 SYDVKM. CDR3 DNA: TGTGCCAGCAGTTTATACTCAGATACGCAGTATTTT. Amino acid sequence: CASSLYSDTQYF.

This clonotype has at least ten counts. This beta chain is an off-target read within a library intended for alpha chains, so its frequency means little. V usage is TRBV6-6 and J usage is TRBJ2-3; 7 nucleotides agree with TRBD2. CDR1 and CDR2 from the germline V gene are MNHNY and SVGAGI (reference sequence). J gave up 5 bases and V 0 bases, and 14 bases lay outside the gene matches. The CDR3 spans 18 residues. The CDR3 sequence is CASSYSLGGRVFEDTQYF. As DNA, the CDR3 is TGTGCCAGCAGTTACTCGTTAGGCGGGAGAGTTTTTGAAGATACGCAGTATTTT.

This clonotype is judged large (0.1 to 1%). In a library made to pick up alpha chains, this beta chain is a stray read with a size that means little. The chain carries TRBV6-1 and TRBJ1-5; 7 nucleotides match TRBD1. CDR1 and CDR2 from the germline V gene are MNHNS and SASEGT. V shed 7 bases and J 0 bases; nucleotides not matched to a gene: 6. This CDR3 comprises 15 residues. As DNA, the CDR3 is TGTGCCAGCAACGGGGGACAGTTTAGCAATCAGCCCCAGCATTTT. It translates to CASNGGQFSNQPQHF.

By share, this clonotype ranks as medium-sized. Found in a library prepared for alpha chains, this beta chain is an off-target read, and its abundance has little meaning. This chain links TRBV7-8 with TRBJ2-2; D unresolved. V lost 3 bases and J lost 0, with 8 bases in between. This CDR3 is built from 15 residues. Germline V gives CDR1 SGHVS, CDR2 FQNEAQ. CDR3 nucleotides: TGTGCCAGCAGCTTTGGTGGGTCGAACACCGGGGAGCTGTTTTTT. Its protein product is CASSFGGSNTGELFF.

This clonotype qualifies as medium-sized. A library made for alpha chains picked up this beta chain off target, so its size means little. This sequence joins TRBV11-2 and TRBJ2-5, with D perhaps TRBD1 or TRBD2 (5 bases each). Trimming removed 4 bases at V and 9 bases at J, with 18 bases between. The CDR3 covers 14 residues. Germline-derived CDR1 and CDR2 are SGHAT and FQNNGV. The CDR3 loop is CASSWGPTPVAQYF. The DNA of the CDR3 is TGTGCCAGCAGCTGGGGACCAACACCAGTGGCCCAGTACTTC.

This clonotype counts as medium-sized. The library was built for alpha chains, so this beta chain is an off-target read and its size means little. The V and J genes are TRBV6-2 or TRBV6-3 and TRBJ2-4; perhaps TRBD2 as D (5 bases). This CDR3 has 11 residues. The germline gives CDR1 MNHEY, CDR2 SVGEGT. The V gene lost 7 bases and the J gene lost 13 bases, with 14 bases spanning the gap. The CDR3 region has the DNA TGTGCCAGCAACCAAGGGAGCCAGCAGTACTTC. Translated: CASNQGSQQYF.

By share of the sample, this clonotype is medium-sized. In a library made to pick up alpha chains, this beta chain is a stray read with a size that means little. The V call is TRBV6-1, the J call TRBJ1-1; D is perhaps TRBD1 (5 bases). This CDR3 has 13 amino acids. Trimming took 0 bases from V and 6 from J, leaving 8 bases between them. Germline lookup yields CDR1 MNHNS and CDR2 SASEGT. The CDR3 spells CASSEARGSEAFF. CDR3 DNA sequence: TGTGCCAGCAGTGAAGCCCGGGGGTCTGAAGCTTTCTTT.

As regards this clonotype: Being off target in a library aimed at alpha chains, this beta chain has a size of little meaning. This chain connects TRBV4-1 to TRBJ2-4, with a possible D match to TRBD2 (6 bases). CDR1 is MGHRA and CDR2 is YSYEKL in the germline V gene. Trimming cost V 4 bases and J 9 bases, with 13 bases left between them. The CDR3 has 13 amino acids. The CDR3 region is CASSPGGLSIQYF. The DNA of the CDR3 is TGCGCCAGCAGCCCTGGGGGGTTAAGCATTCAGTACTTC.

In its sample, this clonotype ranks as medium-sized. This beta chain is a stray read from a library made for alpha chains; its abundance is not meaningful. CDR3 DNA sequence: TGTGCCAGCAGCGTAAATTGTGTCTGTCAGGGGCGGACAAAGGGGATGTACGAGCAGTACTTC. Translation: CASSVNCVCQGRTKGMYEQYF. The chain uses TRBV9 and TRBJ2-7, with D possibly TRBD1 on 6 matching bases. Trimming pared 1 base from V and 4 bases from J, leaving 33 bases between. The germline V gene encodes CDR1 SGDLS and CDR2 YYNGEE. The CDR3 length is 21 residues.

As concerns this clonotype: Being off target in a library aimed at alpha chains, this beta chain has a size of little meaning. The chain is built from TRBV6-1 and TRBJ2-1; 9 nucleotides match TRBD1. V lost 2 bases and J lost 4; bases outside the gene matches: 3. CDR3 size: 15 residues. Germline values: CDR1 MNHNS, CDR2 SASEGT. CDR3 DNA sequence: TGTGCCAGCAGTGAATGGGGACAGGGATACAATGAGCAGTTCTTC. Residues: CASSEWGQGYNEQFF.

Note on this clonotype: Since it is a stray read in a library aimed at alpha chains, this beta chain has a size that is not meaningful. The V gene is TRBV6-5, the J gene TRBJ2-1; possible D gene TRBD1, 6 bases. V was cut by 1 base and J by 0 bases, with 7 bases left in between. CDR3 length: 15 amino acids. The germline gives CDR1 MNHEY, CDR2 SVGAGI. The CDR3 is CASSYLDSSYNEQFF. The CDR3 DNA follows: TGTGCCAGCAGTTACTTGGACAGCTCCTACAATGAGCAGTTCTTC.

By sample share, this clonotype is medium-sized. This beta chain is a stray read from a library made for alpha chains; its abundance is not meaningful. The chain links TRBV7-3 to TRBJ2-2, with D tentatively TRBD2 (5 bases). There are 13 residues in the CDR3. Looked up from germline, CDR1 is SGHTA and CDR2 is FQGTGA. V was cut by 5 bases and J by 7 bases, with 11 bases left in between. In DNA, the CDR3 is TGTGCCAGCAGCAAGGTCCGGGGCGGGGAGCTGTTTTTT. Protein: CASSKVRGGELFF.

Details on this clonotype: The library was designed around alpha chains, so this beta chain is a stray read whose abundance carries little weight. The J gene is TRBJ2-5, the V gene TRBV6-5, with 11 positions matching TRBD2. J gave up 1 base and V 2 bases, and 6 bases lay outside the gene matches. Germline V gene lookup returns CDR1 MNHEY and CDR2 SVGAGI. This CDR3 is built from 17 residues. The CDR3 nucleotides are TGTGCCAGCAGTTACACTCTAGCGGGGGGCCTCCAAGAGACCCAGTACTTC. It specifies CASSYTLAGGLQETQYF.

A remark on this clonotype: This beta chain is a stray sequence in a library constructed for alpha chains; its clone size is not meaningful. The rearrangement joins TRBV15 to TRBJ1-1, with a possible D match to TRBD1 (5 bases). In germline, CDR1 is LNHNV, CDR2 YYDKDF (reference sequence). Trimming took 1 base from V and 1 from J, leaving 7 bases between them. The CDR3 consists of 14 residues. The CDR3 region is CATSRGRANTEAFF. For the CDR3, the DNA is TGTGCCACCAGCAGAGGCAGGGCGAACACTGAAGCTTTCTTT.

By sample fraction, this clonotype is medium-sized. A library made for alpha chains picked up this beta chain off target, so its size means little. This chain joins TRBV9 and TRBJ2-3; possibly TRBD1 or TRBD2 for D (5 bases each). CDR1 is SGDLS, CDR2 YYNGEE, per germline. CDR3 size: 18 residues. The V gene lost 0 bases and the J gene lost 5 bases, with 22 bases spanning the gap. As DNA, the CDR3 is TGTGCCAGCAGCGTAGATCAGGCCCCCGGGGCAGGGAGAGATACGCAGTATTTT. As protein: CASSVDQAPGAGRDTQYF.